This record concerns one T cell receptor beta chain sequence. As yet, its antigen is unknown. Reverse transcribing all isolated RNA meant expressed TCRB transcripts were sequenced. Assay: immunoSEQ multiplex PCR; the TCRdb copy retains only in-frame clones and omits some. The data contain over 200,000 clones, 9.5% to 13% of them singletons. These data originate in a study of beta chain features in type 1 diabetes. Broader study findings: All four CD4+ subsets from Type 1 diabetes patients carried moderately but significantly shorter TCRB CDR3s.

The CDR3 spans 14 residues. Germline V lookup: CDR1 SGDLS, CDR2 YYNGEE. V trimming: 4 bases; J trimming: 7 bases; junction bases outside the gene matches: 8. The rearrangement links TRBV9 to TRBJ2-1, with TRBD2 matching 7 bases. This receptor was obtained from a man aged 30 to 39 with type 1 diabetes. The specimen sequenced was naive CD4+ T cells from blood. CDR3 DNA sequence: TGTGCCAGCAGCTCACCGACTAGCAGGAATGAGCAGTTCTTC. Translation: CASSSPTSRNEQFF.